This entry concerns a single TCR beta chain. Its antigen is currently unknown. This entry belongs to a study of shared clonotypes between healthy human individuals. Across the whole study: Samples came from two female and a few male donors aged 18 to 49.

CD45RO-negative, CCR7-selected cells formed the naive CD8 fraction, which excluded terminally differentiated effector memory CD45RA+ cells. Broader study findings: Only a few donors were included, so the genetic and exposure-history diversity represented was limited.

Each PCR replicate from the sorted subsets contained 200 to 250 ng DNA, which is around 30,000 T cell genomes. The repertoire was sequenced with immunoSEQ multiplex PCR; TCRdb's copy has only in-frame clones and lacks some. The sample includes around 2,000,000 clones, about 94% of them seen just once. This clonotype was sampled from a man aged 18 to 30 in good health. The source material was naive CD8+ T cells sorted from blood.

This chain's CDR3 is CAWDIGSYNEQFF. In DNA form, the CDR3 reads TGTGCCTGGGACATCGGCTCCTACAATGAGCAGTTCTTC. The chain links TRBV30 to TRBJ2-1; D not resolved. This CDR3 is built from 13 residues. Germline CDR1 and CDR2: GTSNPN and SVGIG (reference sequence). V was shortened by 5 bases and J by 0 bases, with 8 bases between the two germline ends.